This is a list of T cell receptor beta chains from one sample in a study of blood T cell repertoires in COVID-19. The table came from immunoSEQ multiplex PCR; TCRdb's copy has only in-frame clones and leaves some out. Here the sample spans 90,000 or so clones, 90% to 95% being singletons. Sequencing used peripheral blood. The receptors come from a human donor with active COVID-19. The donor label of this sample is uncertain. Both conserved end residues are part of each CDR3. D genes are given only for firm matches. Some rows mark clone size as missing; the rest say once, few, many or name a class of expanded clone.

j_gene	v_gene	abundance	d_gene	CDR3nt	CDR3aa
TRBJ2-1	TRBV6-6	NA	TRBD2	TGTGCCAGCAGGATGACTAGCGGGGGATGGGATGAGCAGTTCTTC	CASRMTSGGWDEQFF
TRBJ1-2	TRBV29-1	NA	NA	TGCAGCGTTGAAGCCACAGGGCGTGGCTACACCTTC	CSVEATGRGYTF
TRBJ2-2	TRBV24-1	NA	NA	TGTGCCACCAGTGATTTCGGAGAGGCCTCATTCACCGGGGAGCTGTTTTTT	CATSDFGEASFTGELFF
TRBJ1-5	TRBV6-5	NA	NA	TGTGCCAGCGCGGTCGGAGGTCAGCCCCAGCATTTT	CASAVGGQPQHF
TRBJ2-7	TRBV19	NA	NA	TGTGCCACCTCCGGTCTTATTACGAGCTCCTACGAGCAGTACTTC	CATSGLITSSYEQYF
TRBJ2-1	TRBV5-1	NA	TRBD1	TGCGCCAGCAGCTTGGGTCGGGACAGATTTTACAATGAGCAGTTCTTC	CASSLGRDRFYNEQFF
TRBJ2-1	TRBV7-2	once	NA	TGTGCCAGCAGGAGACAGCGTTTCTCCCCCAAGCAGTTCTTC	CASRRQRFSPKQFF
TRBJ1-1	TRBV4-3	NA	NA	TGCGCCAGCAGCCCGCGGGGGCGGGGCACTGAAGCTTTCTTT	CASSPRGRGTEAFF
TRBJ1-4	TRBV5-8	NA	NA	TGTGCCAGCAGCCCTAGGACAGCGCTAAATGAAAAACTGTTTTTT	CASSPRTALNEKLFF
TRBJ1-2	TRBV6-5	NA	NA	TGTGCCAGCAGTTACGGAGCCAGGGCAAGTGGCTACACCTTC	CASSYGARASGYTF
TRBJ2-7	TRBV5-5	NA	NA	TGTGCCAGCAGCATAGCTACGGGAACATTGGGCTACGAGCAGTACTTC	CASSIATGTLGYEQYF
TRBJ1-1	TRBV10-2	NA	TRBD1	TGCGCCACCGGGACAGGGGGCGATACTGAAGCTTTCTTT	CATGTGGDTEAFF
TRBJ2-7	TRBV3-1/TRBV3-2	NA	TRBD1	TGTGCCAGCAGCCTCACCTTCGGACAGGGGGCCGAGCAGTACTTC	CASSLTFGQGAEQYF
TRBJ2-5	TRBV6-2/TRBV6-3	NA	NA	TGTGCCAGCAGTTACGTGTCCCTAGGCCTATCGGTTTCTCGGGAGACCCAGTACTTC	CASSYVSLGLSVSRETQYF
TRBJ1-3	TRBV6-1	NA	NA	TGTGCCAGCAGTGAGATATCCAGCTCTGGAAACACCATATATTTT	CASSEISSSGNTIYF
TRBJ1-1	TRBV10-3	NA	NA	TGTGCCATCAGTCGGGTCATGAACACTGAAGCTTTCTTT	CAISRVMNTEAFF
TRBJ2-3	TRBV3-1/TRBV3-2	NA	NA	TGTGCCAGCAGCCAAACTTGCGGATGGGATACGCAGTATTTT	CASSQTCGWDTQYF
TRBJ2-7	TRBV7-9	NA	TRBD1	TGTGCCAGCAGCTTCGGGCAGGGGGTTGACAACGAGCAGTACTTC	CASSFGQGVDNEQYF
TRBJ2-3	TRBV7-2	NA	NA	TGTGCCACCGCATGGCGGGGTTCGGATACGCAGTATTTT	CATAWRGSDTQYF
TRBJ1-5	TRBV11-3	NA	NA	TGTGCCAGCAGCTTACAGGGGCTCAATCAGCCCCAGCATTTT	CASSLQGLNQPQHF
TRBJ2-1	TRBV7-2	NA	TRBD2	TGTGCCAGCAGCTTACTAGCGGGGGTTCAGTTCTTC	CASSLLAGVQFF
TRBJ1-1	TRBV6-5	NA	TRBD1	TGTGCCAGCAGCCTGACAGGGGGCCCTATGGCTGAAGCTTTCTTT	CASSLTGGPMAEAFF
TRBJ2-5	TRBV7-6	NA	NA	TGTGCCAGCAGCTTCTTCGGAGGGGAAAGGGTTCAAGAGACCCAGTACTTC	CASSFFGGERVQETQYF
TRBJ1-4	TRBV9	NA	TRBD1	TGTGCCAGCAGCCCCCAGGGACAGACCTATGAAAAACTGTTTTTT	CASSPQGQTYEKLFF
TRBJ2-7	TRBV4-2	NA	TRBD1	TGTGCCAGCAGCCAAGATCCGGGACAGAGCTCCTACGAGCAGTACTTC	CASSQDPGQSSYEQYF
TRBJ2-5	TRBV5-4	NA	NA	TGTGCCAGCAGCTTGGACAGGGAGGGGACCCAGTACTTC	CASSLDREGTQYF
TRBJ2-7	TRBV5-4	NA	NA	TGTGCCAGCAGCTTATCGGCTAGTTTTAACGAGCAGTACTTC	CASSLSASFNEQYF
TRBJ2-1	TRBV12-3/TRBV12-4	NA	TRBD2	TGTGCCAGCAGTAGCGGGGGGAACAATGAGCAGTTCTTC	CASSSGGNNEQFF
TRBJ2-7	TRBV27	NA	NA	TGTGCCAGCAGCAAGGACAGATACGAGCAGTACTTC	CASSKDRYEQYF
TRBJ2-7	TRBV7-2	once	NA	TGTGCCAGCAGCCAGGGCACCTACGAGCAGTACTTC	CASSQGTYEQYF
TRBJ2-7	TRBV7-9	NA	TRBD1	TGTGCCAGCAGCCCGCGGACAGGTAACTACGAGCAGTACTTC	CASSPRTGNYEQYF
TRBJ1-5	TRBV4-2	NA	NA	TGTGCCAGCAGCGACCGACAGGTTAGCAATCAGCCCCAGCATTTT	CASSDRQVSNQPQHF
TRBJ1-1	TRBV25-1	NA	TRBD1	TGTGCCAGCAGTGGACAGGGTGCGTGGTTCACTGAAGCTTTCTTT	CASSGQGAWFTEAFF
TRBJ1-1	TRBV9	once	TRBD1	TGTGCCAGCAGCGAACAGGGGGCGGGGACTGAAGCTTTCTTT	CASSEQGAGTEAFF
TRBJ2-1	TRBV7-2	NA	NA	TGTGCCAGCAGCTTAGCTGACAGCTACAATGAGCAGTTCTTC	CASSLADSYNEQFF
TRBJ2-4	TRBV7-2	NA	TRBD2	TGTGCCAGCAGCACACGGACTAGCGGGGTCGGGGACATTCAGTACTTC	CASSTRTSGVGDIQYF
TRBJ1-4	TRBV6-5	NA	NA	TGTGCCACCCGCCGGGAGCAGGTGGAAAAACTGTTTTTT	CATRREQVEKLFF
TRBJ1-1	TRBV7-8	NA	TRBD1	TGTGCCAGCAGCACCACAGGGACAGCCCGCACTGAAGCTTTCTTT	CASSTTGTARTEAFF
TRBJ2-2	TRBV25-1	NA	TRBD2	TGTGCCAGCGGGCGGGGACTAGGGGTAACCGGGGAGCTGTTTTTT	CASGRGLGVTGELFF
TRBJ2-3	TRBV11-3	NA	TRBD2	TGTGCCAGCAGCTTGGACAGCGGGGGAACGCAGTATTTT	CASSLDSGGTQYF
TRBJ2-3	TRBV4-2	NA	TRBD2	TGTGCCAGCAGCCAAGGGCAGCTAGCGGGCACAGATACGCAGTATTTT	CASSQGQLAGTDTQYF
TRBJ1-2	TRBV28	NA	NA	TGTGCCAGCACCGAGTTAGGGGCCTATGGCTACACCTTC	CASTELGAYGYTF
TRBJ2-2	TRBV15	NA	NA	TGTGCCACCAGCAGAGATTATAAGGAGAAATCCGGGAACACCGGGGAGCTGTTTTTT	CATSRDYKEKSGNTGELFF
TRBJ2-5	TRBV27	NA	TRBD1	TGTGCCAGCAGTAGAAACGCAGGGGGCTGGCGGGAGACCCAGTACTTC	CASSRNAGGWRETQYF
TRBJ2-7	TRBV18	NA	NA	TGTGCCAGCTCCAACTCCGATACCTACGAGCAGTACTTC	CASSNSDTYEQYF
TRBJ2-3	TRBV2	NA	NA	TGTGCCAGCAGTGGGGGAGCGGGCAGGGTCACAGATACGCAGTATTTT	CASSGGAGRVTDTQYF
TRBJ2-5	TRBV29-1	NA	NA	TGCAGCGTTGAGCCTAAGCTTACAGGGATAGAGACCCAGTACTTC	CSVEPKLTGIETQYF
TRBJ2-7	TRBV5-3	NA	NA	TGTGCCAGAAGAGAAGGAGACGAGGGCGGGGAGCAGTACTTC	CARREGDEGGEQYF
TRBJ1-1	TRBV14	NA	NA	TGTGCCAGCAGCCAAGACCTAGGTTACACTGAAGCTTTCTTT	CASSQDLGYTEAFF
TRBJ2-3	TRBV19	NA	NA	TGTGCCAGTAGAGGGCGGGCGGCGAGCGGGCCGACAGATACGCAGTATTTT	CASRGRAASGPTDTQYF
TRBJ1-5	TRBV6-5	NA	NA	TGTGCCAGCAGCTATGGACTAGGCCCCCAGCATTTT	CASSYGLGPQHF
TRBJ2-5	TRBV9	once	TRBD2	TGTGCCAGCAGCTTCGGACTAGCGGCGGATCAAGAGACCCAGTACTTC	CASSFGLAADQETQYF
TRBJ2-5	TRBV20-1	NA	NA	TGCAGTGCTAGTGAACTAGGGCAAGAGACCCAGTACTTC	CSASELGQETQYF
TRBJ2-1	TRBV6-2/TRBV6-3	NA	TRBD2	TGTGCCAGCAGTTACCCAGCGGGGGGGATCGATGAGCAGTTCTTC	CASSYPAGGIDEQFF